This TCR beta chain stems from a study of blood T cell repertoires in COVID-19. Background on the study: COVID-19 samples collected from the United States, Italy and Spain covered acute and convalescent phases. Sample material is recorded as cDNA or gDNA derived from T cells, B-cell-depleted T cells, or PBMCs.

Original methodology: Reference gene primers were amplified, and this amplification served to estimate nucleated cell counts. TCRdb keeps only in-frame clones here, not all; method: immunoSEQ multiplex PCR. V and J calls and clone size follow that table, whereas D and trimming were derived from the DNA. The sample records some 58,000 clones, roughly 89% being singletons. This clonotype was obtained from a man aged 45-65 years with acute or convalescent COVID-19. Sequencing was done on a sample of peripheral blood.

CDR3 residues: CASSLGTGPYNEQFF. CDR3 nucleotide sequence: TGCGCCAGCAGCTTGGGGACAGGGCCTTACAATGAGCAGTTCTTC. The chain carries TRBV5-1 and TRBJ2-1; 8 positions agree with TRBD1. The germline gives CDR1 SGHRS, CDR2 YFSETQ. The trim removed 0 bases at V and 4 bases at J, leaving 3 bases unmatched. The CDR3 totals 15 residues.